The sequence of this T cell receptor beta chain was determined in a study of patients and donors after allogeneic stem cell transplantation. This clonotype showed up many times. TCRdb re-analysed the RT-PCR reads in MiXCR, keeping a single row per CDR3 protein. The sample lists about 960,000 distinct CDR3 sequences, roughly 18% seen once, with around 6% in the top ten. Trimming took 6 bases from V and 1 from J, leaving 9 bases between them. CDR3 length: 13 amino acids. Source material: blood, either unsorted or a sorted T cell fraction (not recorded which). The chain has TRBV12-3 or TRBV12-4 and TRBJ1-2; TRBD1 is a possible D gene (5 bases). The TCR comes from a human donor who was either an allogeneic HSCT recipient or a stem cell or donor lymphocyte infusion donor (not recorded which). It is not recorded whose cells these are; they may come from a transplant donor. CDR3 loop: CASRDNNNYGYTF. The CDR3 DNA sequence: TGTGCCAGCAGGGACAACAATAACTATGGCTACACCTTC.